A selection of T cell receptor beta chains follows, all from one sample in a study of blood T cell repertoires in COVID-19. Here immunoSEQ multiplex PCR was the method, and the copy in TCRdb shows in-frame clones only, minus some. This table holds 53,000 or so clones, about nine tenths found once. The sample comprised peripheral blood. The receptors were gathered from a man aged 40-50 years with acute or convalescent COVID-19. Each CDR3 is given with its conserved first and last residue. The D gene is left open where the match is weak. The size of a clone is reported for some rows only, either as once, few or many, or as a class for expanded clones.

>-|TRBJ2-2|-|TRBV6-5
TGTGCCAGCAGTTACTCCCCGGTGAACACCGGGGAGCTGTTTTTT
CASSYSPVNTGELFF
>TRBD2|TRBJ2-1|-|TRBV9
TGTGCCAGCAGCGCCACCGGGACTAGCGTCGACAATGAGCAGTTCTTC
CASSATGTSVDNEQFF
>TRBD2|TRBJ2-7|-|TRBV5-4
TGTGCCCGGGAGGGGAGACGGAACTCCTACGAGCAGTACTTC
CAREGRRNSYEQYF
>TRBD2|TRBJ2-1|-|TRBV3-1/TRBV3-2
TGTGCCAGCAGCTCTAGCGGAGGCTTCTATGAGCAGTTCTTC
CASSSSGGFYEQFF
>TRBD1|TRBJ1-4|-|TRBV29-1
TGCAGCGCAGGGGGGGCCTCAGGGGAAAAACTGTTTTTT
CSAGGASGEKLFF
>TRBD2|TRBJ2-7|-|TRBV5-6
TGTGCCAGCACCCTTGATCCGACTAGCGGGGGCGAGCAGTACTTC
CASTLDPTSGGEQYF
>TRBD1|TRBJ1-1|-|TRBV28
TGTGCCAGCAGTTTGGGACAGGCAGGGGACACTGAAGCTTTCTTT
CASSLGQAGDTEAFF
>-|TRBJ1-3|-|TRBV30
TGTGCCTGGAAAAAGCCTGGAAACACCATATATTTT
CAWKKPGNTIYF
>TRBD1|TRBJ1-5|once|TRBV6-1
TGTGCCAGCAGTGAAGGGACAGGCGTTAGCAATCAGCCCCAGCATTTT
CASSEGTGVSNQPQHF
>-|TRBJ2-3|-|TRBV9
TGTGCCAGCAGCGTCTGGGACTCCACAGATACGCAGTATTTT
CASSVWDSTDTQYF
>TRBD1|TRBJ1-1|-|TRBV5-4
TGTGCCAGCAGCTTTCTCGACAGGGGGCAGACTGAAGCTTTCTTT
CASSFLDRGQTEAFF
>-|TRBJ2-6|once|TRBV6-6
TGTGCCAGCAGTCACAAGGGTGGAGGCTCTGGGGCCAACGTCCTGACTTTC
CASSHKGGGSGANVLTF
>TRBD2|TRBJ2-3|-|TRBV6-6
TGTGCCAGCAGTTCGGGACTAGCGGGAAAGACAGATACGCAGTATTTT
CASSSGLAGKTDTQYF
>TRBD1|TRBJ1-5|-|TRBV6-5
TGTGCCAGCAGTACAGGGGGTGGGCGCAATCAGCCCCAGCATTTT
CASSTGGGRNQPQHF
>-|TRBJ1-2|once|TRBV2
TGTGCCAGCACCCCAGCCCCCTACAGGGACAACTATGGCTACACCTTC
CASTPAPYRDNYGYTF
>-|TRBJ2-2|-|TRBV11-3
TGTGCCAGCAGCTTAGGAGGGGGAACCGGGGAGCTGTTTTTT
CASSLGGGTGELFF
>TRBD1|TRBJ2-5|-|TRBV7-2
TGTGCCAGCAGCTTACAGGGGGTCTCTCAAGAGACCCAGTACTTC
CASSLQGVSQETQYF
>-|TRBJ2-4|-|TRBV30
TGTGCCTGGAGTGTAAAGTCTGGGGGGGGCGCAGTAAACATTCAGTACTTC
CAWSVKSGGGAVNIQYF
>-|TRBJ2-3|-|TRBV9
TGTGCCAGCAGCGTTGGCGGGAGCCAACAGGGAGATACGCAGTATTTT
CASSVGGSQQGDTQYF
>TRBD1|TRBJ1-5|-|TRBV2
TGTGCCAGCAGTGAAGTGACAGGGATCCCCCATAGCAATCAGCCCCAGCATTTT
CASSEVTGIPHSNQPQHF
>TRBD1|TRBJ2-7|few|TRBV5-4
TGTGCCAGCAGCAGACAGGGGTTGTACGAGCAGTACTTC
CASSRQGLYEQYF
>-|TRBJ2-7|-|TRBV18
TGTGCCAGCTCACCCGCCCCGGGAAGCTCCTACGAGCAGTACTTC
CASSPAPGSSYEQYF
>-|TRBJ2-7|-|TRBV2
TGTGCCAGCACGGCCACTGCGGGGCAGTACTTC
CASTATAGQYF
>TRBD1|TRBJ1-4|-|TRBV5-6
TGTGCCAGCAGCTTGGCCAGGGGGGCCACTAATGAAAAACTGTTTTTT
CASSLARGATNEKLFF
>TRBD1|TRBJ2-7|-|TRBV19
TGTGCCAGTAGTAGGGACAGGGGCGAGCAGTACTTC
CASSRDRGEQYF
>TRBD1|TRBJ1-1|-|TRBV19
TGTGCCAGTAATCGAGGACAGGGGAACACTGAAGCTTTCTTT
CASNRGQGNTEAFF
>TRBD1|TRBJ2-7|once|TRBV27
TGTGCCAGCAGCCTACGGGACAGGGGCCGTGCCTACGAGCAGTACTTC
CASSLRDRGRAYEQYF
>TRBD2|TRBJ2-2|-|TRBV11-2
TGTGCCAGCAGCTCGGGACTAGCGGGAAGCGCCGGGGAGCTGTTTTTT
CASSSGLAGSAGELFF
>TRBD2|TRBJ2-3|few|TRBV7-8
TGTGCCAGCAGCTTAGAAAGACTAGCGGGAGGGCACACAGATACGCAGTATTTT
CASSLERLAGGHTDTQYF
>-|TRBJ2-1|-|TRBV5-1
TGCGCCAGCAGCGTCGCCCTGGCTGAGCAGTTCTTC
CASSVALAEQFF
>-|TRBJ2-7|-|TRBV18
TGTGCCAGCTCACCCGACAGGGAGCAGTACTTC
CASSPDREQYF
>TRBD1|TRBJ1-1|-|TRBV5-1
TGCGCCAGCAGCCCGGGGATGGACAGGGGTTACACTGAAGCTTTCTTT
CASSPGMDRGYTEAFF